The 14 T cell receptor beta chains below come from one sample, sequenced in a study of metastatic and nonmetastatic thyroid tumors. Until they underwent thyroid surgery, no patient had received any treatment. TCRdb re-called clones from the PCR reads using MiXCR. The table shows about 33,000 clones, with 11% occurring only once. Sequences were obtained from blood. The receptors were sampled from a female donor with papillary thyroid cancer or a benign thyroid nodule (not recorded which). Some clones in this sample may be carry-over from other donors' samples.

This clone was picked up many times. This rearrangement joins TRBV4-3 to TRBJ1-1; D is undetermined. The germline V and J ends were trimmed by 0 bases and 4 bases, with 12 bases remaining between them. The germline V gene has CDR1 LGHNA and CDR2 YSLEER. The CDR3 is 15 residues long. The CDR3 is CASSQDRQDFTEAFF. As DNA, the CDR3 is TGCGCCAGCAGCCAAGACAGGCAGGACTTCACTGAAGCTTTCTTT.

This clone was detected ten times or more. The chain carries TRBV28 and TRBJ2-7; D may correspond to TRBD1 or TRBD2 (5 bases each). CDR3 length equals 11 residues. Germline CDR1 is MDHEN and CDR2 is SYDVKM. Trimming pared 9 bases from V and 3 bases from J, leaving 9 bases between. CDR3 in DNA: TGTGCCAGTCATGGGGGCTACGAGCAGTACTTC. Its protein product is CASHGGYEQYF.

This clone was seen at least ten times. As DNA, the CDR3 is TGTGCCAGCAGTTTACCCCGGAGGGCCCCTAACTATGGCTACACCTTC. It yields the protein CASSLPRRAPNYGYTF. This chain links TRBV28 with TRBJ1-2; D not certain. The CDR3 consists of 16 residues. CDR1 MDHEN and CDR2 SYDVKM come from the germline V gene. The V gene lost 2 bases and the J gene lost 0 bases, with 13 bases spanning the gap.

This rearrangement joins TRBV5-1 to TRBJ2-3; 7 nucleotides line up with TRBD2. Germline CDR1 is SGHRS and CDR2 is YFSETQ. With 4 bases clipped from V and 3 bases from J, the junction kept 2 bases outside the gene matches. The CDR3 is 13 amino acids. CDR3 loop: CASSGGGTDTQYF. CDR3 DNA: TGCGCCAGCAGCGGGGGAGGGACAGATACGCAGTATTTT.

The sample holds a few counts of this clone. The chain joins TRBV2 to TRBJ2-3, with TRBD2 identical over 9 bases. Germline V gene data show CDR1 as SNHLY and CDR2 as FYNNEI. The CDR3 has 15 amino acids. The junction had 4 bases not matched to a gene; V was cut back by 6 bases and J by 0 bases. The CDR3 region has the DNA TGTGCCAGCAGCCCAGGGACTAGCAGCACAGATACGCAGTATTTT. This sequence encodes CASSPGTSSTDTQYF.

The sample holds a few counts of this clone. An end of the junction does not agree with germline; a read error may underlie this. Other nucleotide sequences in the sample specify the same CDR3. The chain couples TRBV19 to TRBJ1-2; D uncertain. From germline, CDR1 is LNHDA and CDR2 SQIVND (reference sequence). This CDR3 has 17 amino acids. The CDR3: CASSITGVWVLNYGYTF. The CDR3 DNA sequence: TGCGCCAGTAGTATTACGGGAGTATGGGTTCTTAACTATGGCTACACCTTC.

This clone has a count of ten or more. V and J are TRBV6-1 and TRBJ2-1; D tentatively reads TRBD1 or TRBD2 (5 bases each). This CDR3 region has 14 residues. Per the germline V gene, CDR1 is MNHNS and CDR2 is SASEGT. Deletions cut 2 bases from V and 10 bases from J, with 15 bases between. CDR3 in DNA: TGTGCCAGCAGTGAAACGAAGCCCTGGGGGGAGCAGTTCTTC. This codes for CASSETKPWGEQFF.

This clone was recorded a few times. The V and J genes are TRBV19 and TRBJ2-6; 7 nucleotides match TRBD1. Germline V gene data show CDR1 as LNHDA and CDR2 as SQIVND (reference sequence). Trimming at V came to 6 bases and at J to 2 bases, leaving 4 bases not matched to a gene. The CDR3 extends over 15 amino acids. This CDR3 is CASRITGAGANVLTF. The CDR3 coding sequence is TGTGCCAGTAGAATAACAGGGGCTGGGGCCAACGTCCTGACTTTC.

This clone was observed many times. The V call is TRBV9, the J call TRBJ2-1, with 8 bases fitting TRBD1. The CDR3 extends over 16 amino acids. V lost 3 bases, J lost 5 bases, and 10 bases stayed unmatched. CDR1 SGDLS and CDR2 YYNGEE come from the germline V gene. In DNA form, the CDR3 reads TGTGCCAGCAGCGCCCGGACAGGGTCTGTTGACAATGAGCAGTTCTTC. Its protein is CASSARTGSVDNEQFF. Based on the CDR3 plus reference TRBV9 and TRBJ2-1, the full variable domain is DSGVTQTPKHLITATGQRVTLRCSPRSGDLSVYWYQQSLDQGLQFLIQYYNGEERAKGNILERFSAQQFPDLHSELNLSSLELGDSALYFCASSARTGSVDNEQFFGPGTRLTVL.

This clone appeared a few times. The J gene is TRBJ2-6, the V gene TRBV6-1; no definite D call. The length of the CDR3 is 13 residues. Germline-derived CDR1 and CDR2 are MNHNS and SASEGT. V shed 4 bases and J shed 3 bases, with 4 bases lying between them. The CDR3 is CASSGVGANVLTF. The CDR3 DNA sequence: TGTGCCAGCAGTGGGGTTGGGGCCAACGTCCTGACTTTC.

In this sample, this clone turned up many times. The gene calls are TRBV7-9 and TRBJ2-7, with D perhaps TRBD2 (7 bases). Germline CDR1 is SEHNR and CDR2 is FQNEAQ (reference sequence). The CDR3 extends over 15 amino acids. V was trimmed by 1 base and J by 3 bases, leaving 13 bases between them. The CDR3 DNA reads TGTGCCAGCAGCTTAGAGATAGGGGGGGGCTACGAGCAGTACTTC. This encodes CASSLEIGGGYEQYF.

This clone appeared many times. The genes are TRBV2 and TRBJ2-7; no reliable D call. From germline, CDR1 is SNHLY and CDR2 FYNNEI. The V and J ends lost 11 bases and 2 bases respectively, with 13 bases between them. This CDR3 region has 12 residues. The CDR3 sequence: CAAHLRTYEQYF. The CDR3 region has the DNA TGTGCCGCCCATCTTCGGACCTACGAGCAGTACTTC.

This clone was observed a few times. This chain uses TRBV27 with TRBJ2-7; 8 bases align to TRBD1. Germline CDR1 and CDR2: MNHEY and SMNVEV (reference sequence). CDR3 size: 15 residues. Trimming at V came to 5 bases and at J to 2 bases, leaving 8 bases not matched to a gene. The CDR3 region is CASSHRRGHPYEQYF. CDR3 nucleotides: TGTGCCAGCAGTCATCGCAGGGGGCACCCCTACGAGCAGTACTTC.

This clone showed up many times. The chain uses TRBV6-1 and TRBJ2-3; 11 positions match TRBD2. The CDR3 length is 15 residues. The ends lost 4 bases at V and 2 bases at J; junction bases unmatched: 2. Germline V gene lookup returns CDR1 MNHNS and CDR2 SASEGT. As DNA, the CDR3 is TGTGCCAGCAGTGTACTAGCGGGGGCCACAGATACGCAGTATTTT. Amino acid sequence: CASSVLAGATDTQYF.